This entry is about one T cell receptor beta chain. Its antigen is currently unknown. The trim removed 7 bases at V and 8 bases at J, leaving 8 bases unmatched. This CDR3 spans 14 amino acids. CDR1 and CDR2 (germline): MNHNS, SASEGT. The sample comes from a study of cytomegalovirus exposure and HLA in healthy donors. When sampled, the donors appeared nominally healthy, though they likely had unrecorded immune exposures. Broader study findings: Later analysis showed TCR association rates varying by HLA locus, highest for DRB1 and lowest for HLA-C.

With 60 Vbeta and 13 Jbeta primers, the PCR was carried out. Profiling relied on immunoSEQ multiplex PCR, and the TCRdb table lists in-frame clones only, not all of them. The table includes over 150,000 clones, roughly 84% detected once. The receptor was isolated from a boy aged 2 to 10 in good health and CMV-seronegative. The rearrangement links TRBV6-1 to TRBJ2-1; 10 bases are shared with TRBD1. The sample consisted of PBMCs. The CDR3 coding sequence is TGTGCCAGCAATATGGCCGGGACAGGGGATGAGCAGTTCTTC. Translation: CASNMAGTGDEQFF.